This is a list of T cell receptor beta chains from one sample in a study of T cell responses to AZD1222 COVID-19 vaccine. Measured with immunoSEQ multiplex PCR; TCRdb has only the in-frame clones, and not every one. The sample holds more than 140,000 clones, 89% seen once. Sample: peripheral blood, taken on day 0 of AZD1222 vaccination. These receptors were taken from an adult in good health. The CDR3 runs from the conserved cysteine through the conserved F or W. Each record gives: clone size, J gene, D gene, V gene, CDR3 length, CDR3 protein, CDR3 DNA. A D gene is named only where the DNA matches it firmly. Not all rows give a size; the values are once, few, many and, for expanded clones, a class.

size: NA; J: TRBJ2-1; D: TRBD2; V: TRBV2; length: 14; CDR3: CASTPSGVYNEQFF; DNA: TGTGCCAGCACACCTAGCGGGGTTTACAATGAGCAGTTCTTC
size: NA; J: TRBJ1-1; D: TRBD1; V: TRBV5-1; length: 15; CDR3: CASSPRGQGRAEAFF; DNA: TGCGCCAGCAGCCCCCGGGGACAGGGAAGAGCTGAAGCTTTCTTT
size: once; J: TRBJ1-2; D: TRBD1; V: TRBV6-5; length: 14; CDR3: CASSYGLTGAGYTF; DNA: TGTGCCAGCAGTTACGGTCTAACAGGGGCCGGCTACACCTTC
size: NA; J: TRBJ1-4; D: NA; V: TRBV5-1; length: 14; CDR3: CASSLAQGREKLFF; DNA: TGCGCCAGCAGCTTGGCCCAGGGAAGAGAAAAACTGTTTTTT
size: few; J: TRBJ1-2; D: NA; V: TRBV20-1; length: 11; CDR3: CSGEGEDGYTF; DNA: TGCAGTGGGGAGGGTGAGGATGGCTACACCTTC
size: NA; J: TRBJ1-2; D: TRBD1; V: TRBV6-5; length: 14; CDR3: CASSSSGQGPGYTF; DNA: TGTGCCAGCAGTTCTTCCGGACAGGGGCCGGGCTACACCTTC
size: NA; J: TRBJ1-3; D: TRBD1; V: TRBV19; length: 14; CDR3: CASSNDRAGNTIYF; DNA: TGTGCCAGTAGTAACGACAGGGCTGGAAACACCATATATTTT
size: NA; J: TRBJ1-5; D: NA; V: TRBV27; length: 18; CDR3: CASSSSRGGPYSNQPQHF; DNA: TGTGCCAGCAGTTCGTCTCGGGGGGGACCGTATAGCAATCAGCCCCAGCATTTT
size: NA; J: TRBJ2-2; D: TRBD2; V: TRBV3-1/TRBV3-2; length: 17; CDR3: CASSTITSGRAAGELFF; DNA: TGTGCCAGCAGCACCATTACTAGCGGGAGGGCCGCCGGGGAGCTGTTTTTT
size: few; J: TRBJ2-7; D: NA; V: TRBV4-3; length: 16; CDR3: CASSPARTTSSYEQYF; DNA: TGCGCCAGCAGCCCCGCCCGGACCACCAGCTCCTACGAGCAGTACTTC
size: NA; J: TRBJ2-7; D: TRBD2; V: TRBV5-1; length: 14; CDR3: CASSLGLAGGEQYF; DNA: TGCGCCAGCAGCTTGGGACTAGCGGGAGGCGAGCAGTACTTC
size: NA; J: TRBJ2-7; D: TRBD1; V: TRBV28; length: 15; CDR3: CASSHTGTGFYEQYF; DNA: TGTGCCAGCAGTCACACCGGGACAGGCTTCTACGAGCAGTACTTC
size: once; J: TRBJ2-3; D: TRBD2; V: TRBV5-1; length: 21; CDR3: CASSPGEGLAAGGLGTDTQYF; DNA: TGCGCCAGCAGCCCCGGGGAGGGACTAGCCGCGGGAGGACTAGGCACAGATACGCAGTATTTT
size: NA; J: TRBJ1-6; D: NA; V: TRBV9; length: 15; CDR3: CASSVEGLRNSPLHF; DNA: TGTGCCAGCAGCGTAGAGGGGTTAAGGAATTCACCCCTCCACTTT
size: once; J: TRBJ2-2; D: TRBD2; V: TRBV6-1; length: 15; CDR3: CASSEMAGVPGELFF; DNA: TGTGCCAGCAGTGAAATGGCGGGGGTGCCCGGGGAGCTGTTTTTT
size: NA; J: TRBJ2-5; D: TRBD1; V: TRBV18; length: 16; CDR3: CASSPPDRVLWETQYF; DNA: TGTGCCAGCTCACCACCGGACAGGGTCCTATGGGAGACCCAGTACTTC
size: once; J: TRBJ2-3; D: TRBD2; V: TRBV9; length: 16; CDR3: CASSYLGGGDTDTQYF; DNA: TGTGCCAGCAGCTACCTGGGTGGGGGGGACACAGATACGCAGTATTTT
size: once; J: TRBJ1-2; D: TRBD1; V: TRBV30; length: 15; CDR3: CAWSVHRDSGYGYTF; DNA: TGTGCCTGGAGTGTACATAGGGACAGCGGATATGGCTACACCTTC
size: NA; J: TRBJ1-1; D: NA; V: TRBV9; length: 14; CDR3: CASSPPEGDTEAFF; DNA: TGTGCCAGCAGCCCCCCGGAGGGGGATACTGAAGCTTTCTTT
size: NA; J: TRBJ1-1; D: TRBD1; V: TRBV5-1; length: 14; CDR3: CASSSVTGHTEAFF; DNA: TGCGCCAGCAGCTCCGTGACAGGGCACACTGAAGCTTTCTTT
size: NA; J: TRBJ1-2; D: TRBD1; V: TRBV5-6; length: 14; CDR3: CASSPRQGNYGYTF; DNA: TGTGCCAGCAGCCCACGACAGGGGAACTATGGCTACACCTTC
size: once; J: TRBJ2-1; D: NA; V: TRBV30; length: 11; CDR3: CAWSGWNEQFF; DNA: TGTGCCTGGAGTGGGTGGAATGAGCAGTTCTTC
size: NA; J: TRBJ2-5; D: NA; V: TRBV12-3/TRBV12-4; length: 11; CDR3: CASSVQETQYF; DNA: TGTGCCAGCAGTGTCCAAGAGACCCAGTACTTC
size: NA; J: TRBJ2-1; D: NA; V: TRBV10-3; length: 14; CDR3: CAISALLQGNEQFF; DNA: TGTGCCATCAGTGCTCTTCTACAGGGAAATGAGCAGTTCTTC
size: NA; J: TRBJ1-5; D: NA; V: TRBV19; length: 15; CDR3: CASSRPTGRGQPQHF; DNA: TGTGCCAGTAGTAGACCCACAGGGAGGGGACAGCCCCAGCATTTT
size: few; J: TRBJ2-5; D: TRBD2; V: TRBV7-9; length: 16; CDR3: CASSPSLAGAQETQYF; DNA: TGTGCCAGCAGCCCCAGCTTAGCGGGGGCACAAGAGACCCAGTACTTC
size: NA; J: TRBJ2-7; D: NA; V: TRBV6-6; length: 14; CDR3: CASSSSGSSYEQYF; DNA: NA
size: NA; J: TRBJ2-1; D: NA; V: TRBV5-1; length: 16; CDR3: CASSWSGLSSYNEQFF; DNA: TGCGCCAGCAGCTGGAGCGGGCTGAGCTCCTACAATGAGCAGTTCTTC
size: NA; J: TRBJ2-1; D: NA; V: TRBV28; length: 15; CDR3: CASSPGTGEYNEQFF; DNA: TGTGCCAGCAGCCCCGGGACTGGGGAGTACAATGAGCAGTTCTTC
size: NA; J: TRBJ1-5; D: NA; V: TRBV28; length: 14; CDR3: CASSSPGTNQPQHF; DNA: TGTGCCAGCAGTTCCCCCGGGACCAATCAGCCCCAGCATTTT
size: NA; J: TRBJ1-6; D: NA; V: TRBV7-2; length: 14; CDR3: CASSLGYSGSPLHF; DNA: TGTGCCAGCAGCTTAGGGTACTCTGGTTCACCCCTCCACTTT
size: NA; J: TRBJ1-2; D: NA; V: TRBV12-3/TRBV12-4; length: 12; CDR3: CASSLGWGGYTF; DNA: TGTGCCAGCAGTTTAGGTTGGGGTGGCTACACCTTC
size: NA; J: TRBJ2-3; D: NA; V: TRBV15; length: 19; CDR3: CATSRSRIFMRGNTDTQYF; DNA: TGTGCCACCAGCAGATCCCGAATTTTCATGCGGGGAAACACAGATACGCAGTATTTT
size: NA; J: TRBJ2-5; D: NA; V: TRBV5-1; length: 14; CDR3: CASSPREYQETQYF; DNA: TGCGCCAGCAGCCCGAGGGAGTACCAAGAGACCCAGTACTTC
size: once; J: TRBJ1-4; D: NA; V: TRBV4-2; length: 16; CDR3: CASSQGRRATNEKLFF; DNA: TGTGCCAGCAGCCAAGGGAGGAGGGCGACTAATGAAAAACTGTTTTTT
size: NA; J: TRBJ2-2; D: NA; V: TRBV27; length: 14; CDR3: CASSLWGNTGELFF; DNA: TGTGCCAGCAGTTTATGGGGGAACACCGGGGAGCTGTTTTTT
size: NA; J: TRBJ2-1; D: TRBD2; V: TRBV7-9; length: 15; CDR3: CASSPSGSFYNEQFF; DNA: TGTGCCAGCAGCCCGAGCGGGAGTTTCTACAATGAGCAGTTCTTC
size: NA; J: TRBJ1-1; D: TRBD1; V: TRBV7-9; length: 16; CDR3: CASSLTPGTGNTEAFF; DNA: TGTGCCAGCAGCTTGACCCCCGGGACAGGGAACACTGAAGCTTTCTTT
size: NA; J: TRBJ2-1; D: TRBD2; V: TRBV19; length: 16; CDR3: CASSLQGGSSYNEQFF; DNA: TGTGCCAGTAGTCTCCAGGGAGGGAGCTCCTACAATGAGCAGTTCTTC
size: NA; J: TRBJ1-4; D: NA; V: TRBV7-9; length: 15; CDR3: CASTAWEGANEKLFF; DNA: TGTGCCAGCACCGCCTGGGAAGGAGCTAATGAAAAACTGTTTTTT
size: NA; J: TRBJ2-5; D: NA; V: TRBV3-1/TRBV3-2; length: 22; CDR3: CASSQDRDGLPIPFSYQETQYF; DNA: TGTGCCAGCAGCCAAGATCGTGACGGACTCCCAATTCCCTTCTCGTACCAAGAGACCCAGTACTTC
size: NA; J: TRBJ2-1; D: NA; V: TRBV5-1; length: 13; CDR3: CASSWGSRDEQFF; DNA: TGCGCCAGCAGCTGGGGATCCAGGGATGAGCAGTTCTTC
size: NA; J: TRBJ2-1; D: NA; V: TRBV2; length: 12; CDR3: CASGDSYNEQFF; DNA: TGTGCCAGCGGAGACTCCTACAATGAGCAGTTCTTC
size: NA; J: TRBJ1-4; D: NA; V: TRBV2; length: 16; CDR3: CASSVGEGGYNEKLFF; DNA: TGTGCCAGCAGTGTGGGGGAGGGTGGGTATAATGAAAAACTGTTTTTT
size: once; J: TRBJ2-5; D: NA; V: TRBV4-3; length: 17; CDR3: CASSPRGPGLSGETQYF; DNA: TGCGCCAGCAGCCCGCGAGGTCCAGGCCTATCAGGGGAGACCCAGTACTTC
size: NA; J: TRBJ1-6; D: NA; V: TRBV10-3; length: 13; CDR3: CAISESQGRTLHF; DNA: TGTGCCATCAGTGAGTCCCAGGGACGGACCCTCCACTTT
size: NA; J: TRBJ2-6; D: NA; V: TRBV9; length: 15; CDR3: CASSALFSGANVLTF; DNA: TGTGCCAGCAGCGCTCTCTTCTCTGGGGCCAACGTCCTGACTTTC
size: NA; J: TRBJ1-4; D: TRBD1; V: TRBV6-5; length: 14; CDR3: CASSLTGINEKLFF; DNA: TGTGCCAGCAGTCTGACAGGGATAAATGAAAAACTGTTTTTT